The source of this TCR beta chain is a study of blood T cell repertoires in COVID-19. Across the whole study: Some COVID-19 samples were acute and others convalescent; all came from the United States, Italy and Spain.

In the source study's methods: Estimated nucleated cell counts came from reference gene primer amplification. Clones were read by immunoSEQ multiplex PCR, and TCRdb kept only the in-frame ones, dropping some. V and J calls and clone size follow that table, whereas D and trimming were derived from the DNA. The sample lists about 200,000 clones; approximately 89% were seen once. The J segment lost 6 bases and the V segment lost 2 bases, leaving 7 bases of the junction unmatched. CDR1 is LGHNA, CDR2 YNFKEQ, per germline. CDR3 size: 15 residues. Participants were placed into cohorts based on the clinical history they reported.

The sequenced sample consisted of PBMCs or T cells enriched from blood (not recorded which). V usage is TRBV4-2 and J usage is TRBJ2-1, with 7 bases that match TRBD2. The source of this sequence is a woman aged 40-49 years with acute COVID-19. The CDR3 here is CASSQSEWGGNEQFF. The CDR3 nucleotides read TGTGCCAGCAGCCAAAGTGAATGGGGGGGCAATGAGCAGTTCTTC.